This T cell receptor beta chain was captured in a study of blood T cells in healthy people across ages. Then a second PCR, running about 7 to 11 cycles, was carried out with a sample-barcoded 5' primer and a J-beta primer mix. TCRdb re-called the 5' RACE reads through MiXCR, storing one row per CDR3 protein. Here the sample spans 1.5 million to 2 million distinct CDR3 sequences, roughly 32% being singletons. The germline gives CDR1 SEHNR, CDR2 FQNEAQ (reference sequence). Between the trimmed V and J ends, which lost 5 bases and 4 bases, there was a span of 17 bases. The CDR3 loop spans 15 amino acids. This clonotype came up a few times.

The source is a woman aged 25 to 39 in good health. V usage is TRBV7-9 and J usage is TRBJ1-2; no firm D call. The sample consisted of blood. The CDR3 protein is CASSPPAAPVYGYTF. DNA for the CDR3: TGTGCCAGCAGCCCACCCGCAGCGCCCGTCTATGGCTACACCTTC.